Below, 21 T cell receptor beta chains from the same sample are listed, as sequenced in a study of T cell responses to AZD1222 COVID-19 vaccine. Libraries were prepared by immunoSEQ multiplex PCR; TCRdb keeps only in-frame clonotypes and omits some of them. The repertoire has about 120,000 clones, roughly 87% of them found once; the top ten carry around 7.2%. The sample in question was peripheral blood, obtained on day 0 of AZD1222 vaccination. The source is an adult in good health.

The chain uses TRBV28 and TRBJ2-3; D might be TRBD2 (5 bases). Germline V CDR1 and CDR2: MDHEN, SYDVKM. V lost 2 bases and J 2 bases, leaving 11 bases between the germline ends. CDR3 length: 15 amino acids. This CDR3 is CASSLEAGSTDTQYF. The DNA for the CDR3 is TGTGCCAGCAGTTTAGAGGCGGGTTCCACAGATACGCAGTATTTT.

The CDR3 coding sequence is TGTGCCAGCAGTCAGCCAGGGGGCGGTTACGAGCAGTACTTC. It codes for CASSQPGGGYEQYF. V usage is TRBV28 and J usage is TRBJ2-7; 8 nucleotides agree with TRBD1. This CDR3 has 14 residues. V was pared by 5 bases and J by 4 bases, with 7 bases of the junction left unmatched. Germline CDR1 and CDR2: MDHEN and SYDVKM.

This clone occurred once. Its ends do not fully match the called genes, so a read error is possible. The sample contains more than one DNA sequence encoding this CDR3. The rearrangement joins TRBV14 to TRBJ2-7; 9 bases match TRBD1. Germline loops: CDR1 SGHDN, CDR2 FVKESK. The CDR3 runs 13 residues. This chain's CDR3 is CASSLGQGFEQYF. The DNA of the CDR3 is TGCGCCAGCAGCCTCGGACAGGGGTTCGAGCAGTACTTC.

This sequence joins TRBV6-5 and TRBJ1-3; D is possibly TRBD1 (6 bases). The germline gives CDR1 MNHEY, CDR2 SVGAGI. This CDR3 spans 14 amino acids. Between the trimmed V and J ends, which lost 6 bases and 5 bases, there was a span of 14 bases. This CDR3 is CASRGGGRRNTIYF. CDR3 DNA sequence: TGTGCCAGCAGGGGCGGGGGGCGTAGAAACACCATATATTTT.

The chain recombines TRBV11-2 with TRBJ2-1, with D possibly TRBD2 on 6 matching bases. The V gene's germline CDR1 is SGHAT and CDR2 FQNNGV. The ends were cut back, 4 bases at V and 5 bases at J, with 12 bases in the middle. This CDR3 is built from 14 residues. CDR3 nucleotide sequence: TGTGCCAGCAGCTCACGACTAGTCAACAATGAGCAGTTCTTC. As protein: CASSSRLVNNEQFF.

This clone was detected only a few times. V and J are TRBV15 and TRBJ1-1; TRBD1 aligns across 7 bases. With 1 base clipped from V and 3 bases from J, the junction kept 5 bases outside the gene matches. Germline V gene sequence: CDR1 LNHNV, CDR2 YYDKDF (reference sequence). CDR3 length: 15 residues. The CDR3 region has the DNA TGTGCCACCAGCAGAGCTAGGGGGCGCGACACTGAAGCTTTCTTT. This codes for CATSRARGRDTEAFF.

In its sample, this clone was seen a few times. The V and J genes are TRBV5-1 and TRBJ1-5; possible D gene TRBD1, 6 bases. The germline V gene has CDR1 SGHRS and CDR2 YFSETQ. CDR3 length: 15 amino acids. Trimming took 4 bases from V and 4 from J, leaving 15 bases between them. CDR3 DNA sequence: TGCGCCAGCAGCCATGACGGACAGCCTAATCAGCCCCAGCATTTT. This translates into CASSHDGQPNQPQHF.

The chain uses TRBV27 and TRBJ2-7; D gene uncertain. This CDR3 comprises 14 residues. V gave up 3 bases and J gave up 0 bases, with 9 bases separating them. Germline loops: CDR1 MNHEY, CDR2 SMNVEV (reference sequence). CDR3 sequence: CASSLFPASYEQYF. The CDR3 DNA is TGTGCCAGCAGTTTGTTTCCAGCCTCCTACGAGCAGTACTTC.

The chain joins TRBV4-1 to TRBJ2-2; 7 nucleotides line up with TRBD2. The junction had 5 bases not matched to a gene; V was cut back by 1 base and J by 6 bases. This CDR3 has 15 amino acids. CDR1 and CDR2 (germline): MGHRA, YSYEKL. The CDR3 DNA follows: TGCGCCAGCAGCCAAGGTTCGGGAGGCGCCGGGGAGCTGTTTTTT. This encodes CASSQGSGGAGELFF.

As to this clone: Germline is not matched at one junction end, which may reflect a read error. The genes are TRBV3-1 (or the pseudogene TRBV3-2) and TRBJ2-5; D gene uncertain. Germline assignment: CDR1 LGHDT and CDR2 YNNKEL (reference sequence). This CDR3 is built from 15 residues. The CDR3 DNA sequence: TGTGCCAGCAGCCTTGGTTCCGAGGACGGAGAGACTCAGTACTTC. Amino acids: CASSLGSEDGETQYF.

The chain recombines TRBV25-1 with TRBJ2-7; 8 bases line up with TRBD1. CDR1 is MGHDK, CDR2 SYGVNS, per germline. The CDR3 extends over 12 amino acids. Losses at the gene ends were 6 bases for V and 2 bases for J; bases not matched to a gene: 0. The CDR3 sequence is CASRDRAYEQYF. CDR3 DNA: TGTGCCAGCAGGGACAGGGCCTACGAGCAGTACTTC.

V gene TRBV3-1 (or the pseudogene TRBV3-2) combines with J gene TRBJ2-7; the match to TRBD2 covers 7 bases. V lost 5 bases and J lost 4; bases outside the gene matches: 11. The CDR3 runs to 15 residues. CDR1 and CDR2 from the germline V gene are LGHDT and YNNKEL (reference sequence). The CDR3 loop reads CASSFSRGGSYEQYF. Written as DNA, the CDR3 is TGTGCCAGCAGCTTTTCCCGAGGCGGGAGTTACGAGCAGTACTTC.

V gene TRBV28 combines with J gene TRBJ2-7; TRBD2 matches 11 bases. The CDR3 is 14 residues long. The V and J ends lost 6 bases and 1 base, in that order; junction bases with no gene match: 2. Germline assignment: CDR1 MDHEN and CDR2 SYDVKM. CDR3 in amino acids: CASSGTSGSYEQYF. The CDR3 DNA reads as TGTGCCAGCAGCGGGACTAGCGGATCCTACGAGCAGTACTTC.

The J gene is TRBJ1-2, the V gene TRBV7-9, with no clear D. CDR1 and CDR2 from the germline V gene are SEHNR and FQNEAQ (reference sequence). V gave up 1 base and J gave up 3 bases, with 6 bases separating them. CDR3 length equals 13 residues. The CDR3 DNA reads TGTGCCAGCAGCTTAGGGACGGACTATGGCTACACCTTC. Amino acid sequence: CASSLGTDYGYTF.

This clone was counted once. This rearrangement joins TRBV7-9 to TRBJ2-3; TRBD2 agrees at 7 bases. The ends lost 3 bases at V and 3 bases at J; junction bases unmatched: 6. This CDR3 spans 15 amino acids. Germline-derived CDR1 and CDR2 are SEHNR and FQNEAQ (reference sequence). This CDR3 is CASSFSAGLTDTQYF. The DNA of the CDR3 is TGTGCCAGCAGCTTCTCAGCGGGGTTAACAGATACGCAGTATTTT.

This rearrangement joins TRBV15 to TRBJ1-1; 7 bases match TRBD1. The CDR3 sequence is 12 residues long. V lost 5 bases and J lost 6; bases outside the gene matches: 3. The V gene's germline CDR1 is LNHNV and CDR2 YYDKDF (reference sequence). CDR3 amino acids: CATSDTGAEAFF. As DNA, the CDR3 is TGTGCCACCAGCGATACAGGGGCTGAAGCTTTCTTT. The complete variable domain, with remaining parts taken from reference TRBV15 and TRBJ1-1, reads DAMVIQNPRYQVTQFGKPVTLSCSQTLNHNVMYWYQQKSSQAPKLLFHYYDKDFNNEADTPDNFQSRRPNTSFCFLDIRSPGLGDTAMYLCATSDTGAEAFFGQGTRLTVV.

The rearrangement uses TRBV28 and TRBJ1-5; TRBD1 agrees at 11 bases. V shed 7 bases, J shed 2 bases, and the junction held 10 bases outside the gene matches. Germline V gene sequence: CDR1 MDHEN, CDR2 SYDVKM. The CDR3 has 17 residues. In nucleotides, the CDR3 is TGTGCCAGCACCGGACAGGGGGCGCTTGGGGGCAATCAGCCCCAGCATTTT. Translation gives CASTGQGALGGNQPQHF.

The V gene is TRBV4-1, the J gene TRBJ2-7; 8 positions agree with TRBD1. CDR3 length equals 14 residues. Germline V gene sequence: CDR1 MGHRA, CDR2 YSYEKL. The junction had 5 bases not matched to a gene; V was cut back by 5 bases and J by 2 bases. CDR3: CASSIDRGPYEQYF. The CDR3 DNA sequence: TGCGCCAGCAGCATCGACAGGGGACCCTACGAGCAGTACTTC.

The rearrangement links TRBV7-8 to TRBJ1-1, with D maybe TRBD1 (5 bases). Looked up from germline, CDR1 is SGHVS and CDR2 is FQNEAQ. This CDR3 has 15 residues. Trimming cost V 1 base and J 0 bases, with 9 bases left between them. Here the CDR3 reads CASSLETDMNTEAFF. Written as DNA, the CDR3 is TGTGCCAGCAGCTTAGAGACGGACATGAACACTGAAGCTTTCTTT.

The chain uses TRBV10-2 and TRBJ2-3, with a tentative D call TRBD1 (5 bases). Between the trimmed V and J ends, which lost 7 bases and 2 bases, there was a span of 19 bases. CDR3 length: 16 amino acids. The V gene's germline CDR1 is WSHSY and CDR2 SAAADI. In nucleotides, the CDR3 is TGCGCCAGCATTCACCTAACGGACACCAACACAGATACGCAGTATTTT. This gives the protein CASIHLTDTNTDTQYF.

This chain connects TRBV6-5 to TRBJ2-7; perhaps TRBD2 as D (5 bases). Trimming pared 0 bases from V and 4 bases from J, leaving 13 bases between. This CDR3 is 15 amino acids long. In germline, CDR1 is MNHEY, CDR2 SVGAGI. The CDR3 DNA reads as TGTGCCAGCAGTTACTCGAGTGCTCCGGGGTACGAGCAGTACTTC. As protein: CASSYSSAPGYEQYF.